These T cell receptor beta chains were read from a single sample in a study of blood T cell repertoires in COVID-19. Here immunoSEQ multiplex PCR was the method, and the copy in TCRdb shows in-frame clones only, minus some. The table has under 200,000 clones, roughly 78% seen once; the top ten hold roughly 6.8%. Sequenced sample: peripheral blood. The receptors originated from a man between 65 and 79 years old with active or convalescent COVID-19. Both conserved end residues are part of each CDR3. D genes are given only for firm matches. A row's size may be missing; if present it is once, few, many or a size class.

j_gene	len	abundance	v_gene	d_gene	CDR3aa	CDR3nt
TRBJ1-3	14	-	TRBV5-1	-	CASSLDLAGNTIYF	TGCGCCAGCAGCTTGGATCTAGCTGGAAACACCATATATTTT
TRBJ1-4	14	-	TRBV6-6	-	CASNEYRENEKLFF	TGTGCCAGCAATGAGTACAGGGAAAATGAAAAACTGTTTTTT
TRBJ2-1	14	-	TRBV2	TRBD2	CASKAGTSVGEQFF	TGTGCCAGCAAAGCCGGGACTAGCGTCGGGGAGCAGTTCTTC
TRBJ1-2	13	-	TRBV29-1	-	CSVEETYNYGYTF	TGCAGCGTTGAGGAGACCTACAACTATGGCTACACCTTC
TRBJ2-3	16	-	TRBV7-9	TRBD2	CASSYVTSGSPDTQYF	TGTGCCAGCAGCTATGTGACTAGCGGGAGCCCAGATACGCAGTATTTT
TRBJ2-1	15	-	TRBV5-1	TRBD1	CASSDPRQGDNEQFF	TGCGCCAGCAGCGACCCGAGACAGGGAGACAATGAGCAGTTCTTC
TRBJ1-2	12	few	TRBV7-2	-	CASSSRTYGYTF	TGTGCCAGCAGCTCCAGAACCTATGGCTACACCTTC
TRBJ2-7	15	-	TRBV9	-	CASSGNSGHTYEQYF	TGTGCCAGCAGCGGTAATTCGGGACACACCTACGAGCAGTACTTC
TRBJ2-1	16	-	TRBV6-2/TRBV6-3	-	CASSRDLGRSYNEQFF	TGTGCCAGCAGTCGAGACCTAGGCCGCTCCTACAATGAGCAGTTCTTC
TRBJ2-4	14	-	TRBV2	TRBD1	CASSGTVAKNIQYF	TGTGCCAGCAGCGGGACAGTAGCCAAAAACATTCAGTACTTC
TRBJ1-6	11	few	TRBV20-1	-	CSARTQAVPHF	TGCAGTGCTAGGACCCAGGCTGTCCCCCACTTT
TRBJ2-7	13	-	TRBV2	-	CASRRDFSYEQYF	TGTGCCAGCAGAAGGGACTTTTCCTACGAGCAGTACTTC
TRBJ2-5	15	-	TRBV7-9	-	CASSPGDRGEETQYF	TGTGCCAGCAGCCCGGGGGACAGAGGGGAAGAGACCCAGTACTTC
TRBJ1-6	14	-	TRBV10-3	TRBD1	CAITRDSENSPLHF	TGTGCCATCACCCGGGACAGTGAAAATTCACCCCTCCACTTT
TRBJ1-2	14	-	TRBV5-1	-	CASSLGTTTYGYTF	TGCGCCAGCAGCCTAGGGACAACCACGTATGGCTACACCTTC
TRBJ1-2	14	-	TRBV19	-	CASTPPGVNYGYTF	TGTGCCAGTACCCCTCCGGGGGTTAACTATGGCTACACCTTC
TRBJ2-7	15	-	TRBV5-1	TRBD1	CASSSGQGISDEQYF	TGCGCCAGCAGCTCGGGACAGGGGATTTCCGACGAGCAGTACTTC
TRBJ2-3	16	-	TRBV6-5	TRBD1	CASSSPSRGLPDTQYF	TGTGCCAGCAGTTCCCCCTCCAGGGGGCTCCCAGATACGCAGTATTTT
TRBJ2-5	17	once	TRBV9	TRBD2	CASSVGMGAGVLETQYF	TGTGCCAGCAGCGTGGGGATGGGTGCGGGAGTTTTAGAGACCCAGTACTTC
TRBJ1-2	15	-	TRBV4-2	-	CASSQDVEANYGYTF	TGTGCCAGCAGCCAAGATGTTGAGGCTAACTATGGCTACACCTTC
TRBJ1-3	15	-	TRBV7-2	-	CASSKDLPRGNTIYF	TGTGCCAGCAGCAAAGACTTACCAAGGGGAAACACCATATATTTT
TRBJ1-5	14	-	TRBV30	-	CAWSTGLSNQPQHF	TGTGCCTGGAGTACAGGTCTTAGCAATCAGCCCCAGCATTTT
TRBJ2-7	15	once	TRBV6-5	TRBD1	CASRDPGQGVGEQYF	TGTGCCAGCAGGGATCCGGGGCAGGGGGTGGGGGAGCAGTACTTC
TRBJ2-3	15	-	TRBV7-2	TRBD2	CASSPAGGPTDTQYF	TGTGCCAGCAGCCCAGCGGGGGGTCCCACAGATACGCAGTATTTT
TRBJ2-2	14	-	TRBV2	TRBD2	CASRIAGGPGELFF	TGTGCCAGCAGAATAGCGGGAGGGCCCGGGGAGCTGTTTTTT
TRBJ2-1	14	-	TRBV11-3	-	CASSFGGSNNEQFF	TGTGCCAGCAGCTTTGGGGGCAGCAACAATGAGCAGTTCTTC
TRBJ1-1	16	-	TRBV18	TRBD1	CASSHGTGAMNTEAFF	TGTGCCAGCTCACACGGGACAGGGGCGATGAACACTGAAGCTTTCTTT
TRBJ1-1	13	-	TRBV7-2	TRBD1	CASSLSWTGETFF	TGTGCCAGCAGCTTATCCTGGACAGGGGAAACTTTCTTT
TRBJ1-1	17	-	TRBV6-4	-	CASSDADLPSEETEAFF	TGTGCCAGCAGTGACGCCGACTTACCATCCGAGGAGACTGAAGCTTTCTTT
TRBJ2-3	18	few	TRBV28	TRBD2	CASSIVSGLAGGPDTQYF	TGTGCCAGCAGTATTGTCTCGGGACTAGCGGGAGGCCCAGATACGCAGTATTTT
TRBJ1-5	14	once	TRBV19	-	CASSPGTFNQPQHF	TGTGCCAGTAGTCCCGGGACATTTAATCAGCCCCAGCATTTT
TRBJ2-1	14	few	TRBV24-1	-	CATSDLRGGGKQFF	TGTGCCACCAGTGATTTGCGGGGTGGGGGGAAACAGTTCTTC
TRBJ1-4	14	-	TRBV7-2	-	CASSLSQGWEKLFF	TGTGCCAGCAGCTTATCACAGGGATGGGAAAAACTGTTTTTT
TRBJ1-6	14	-	TRBV7-2	TRBD1	CASSSRGANSPLHF	TGTGCCAGCAGCTCCAGGGGGGCTAATTCACCCCTCCACTTT
TRBJ2-7	18	-	TRBV7-9	TRBD2	CASSKTGLAGGSSYEQYF	TGTGCCAGCAGCAAAACGGGACTAGCGGGGGGAAGCTCCTACGAGCAGTACTTC
TRBJ2-5	13	-	TRBV30	-	CAWGRQGLETQYF	TGTGCCTGGGGACGACAAGGTTTGGAGACCCAGTACTTC
TRBJ2-7	18	-	TRBV5-4	TRBD1	CASSLDSTRDRGVGEQYF	TGTGCCAGCAGCTTGGATAGCACCCGGGACAGGGGGGTCGGCGAGCAGTACTTC
TRBJ2-1	14	-	TRBV6-1	-	CASSPRQIDNEQFF	TGTGCCAGCAGCCCCAGACAGATAGACAATGAGCAGTTCTTC
TRBJ1-1	17	-	TRBV3-1/TRBV3-2	TRBD1	CASSPGQGFSSGAEAFF	TGTGCCAGCAGCCCGGGACAGGGGTTCTCGTCTGGGGCTGAAGCTTTCTTT
TRBJ2-4	15	-	TRBV28	-	CASSLPQVAKNIQYF	TGTGCCAGCAGCCTCCCACAGGTAGCCAAAAACATTCAGTACTTC
TRBJ2-1	9	-	TRBV10-3	-	CANKRREFF	TGTGCCAACAAACGGAGGGAGTTCTTC
TRBJ1-5	15	-	TRBV3-1/TRBV3-2	-	CASSQSQTLNQPQHF	TGTGCCAGCAGCCAATCACAAACGCTTAATCAGCCCCAGCATTTT
TRBJ2-5	14	-	TRBV18	-	CASSPSEGQETQYF	TGTGCCAGCTCACCATCGGAGGGTCAAGAGACCCAGTACTTC
TRBJ1-1	14	-	TRBV5-1	-	CASSLAGAGTEAFF	TGCGCCAGCAGCTTGGCAGGGGCAGGGACTGAAGCTTTCTTT
TRBJ2-2	15	-	TRBV27	-	CASTYKAGVTGELFF	TGTGCCAGCACATATAAGGCAGGGGTCACCGGGGAGCTGTTTTTT
TRBJ2-7	12	-	TRBV2	-	CACDQGSYEQYF	TGTGCCTGCGACCAGGGGAGCTACGAGCAGTACTTC
TRBJ2-7	11	few	TRBV7-9	-	CASSSEYEQYF	TGTGCCAGCAGCTCCGAGTACGAGCAGTACTTC
TRBJ1-2	15	-	TRBV4-1	TRBD1	CASSQVGTGVYGYTF	TGCGCCAGCAGCCAAGTGGGGACAGGGGTCTATGGCTACACCTTC
TRBJ1-1	15	-	TRBV18	-	CASSPQGVEDTEAFF	TGTGCCAGCTCACCACAGGGGGTTGAGGACACTGAAGCTTTCTTT
TRBJ1-4	16	-	TRBV5-6	-	CASSLARGSANEKLFF	TGTGCCAGCAGCTTGGCCCGGGGGTCGGCTAATGAAAAACTGTTTTTT
TRBJ2-1	14	few	TRBV19	TRBD1	CASSPGQGRNEQFF	TGTGCCAGTAGTCCGGGACAGGGACGGAATGAGCAGTTCTTC
TRBJ2-3	15	few	TRBV19	TRBD2	CASSTGGTSLDTQYF	TGTGCCAGTAGTACGGGAGGAACCTCCTTAGATACGCAGTATTTT
TRBJ2-2	16	-	TRBV5-1	-	CASSLSTSANTGELFF	TGCGCCAGCAGCTTGTCCACATCCGCGAACACCGGGGAGCTGTTTTTT
TRBJ2-1	14	once	TRBV24-1	-	CATSPGSSYNEQFF	TGTGCCACCAGTCCGGGGAGCTCCTACAATGAGCAGTTCTTC